A selection of T cell receptor beta chains follows, all from one sample in a study of T cell responses to AZD1222 COVID-19 vaccine. Measured with immunoSEQ multiplex PCR; TCRdb has only the in-frame clones, and not every one. The sample holds roughly 110,000 clones; around 93% are singletons and the top ten take under 9.5%. Sequenced material: peripheral blood, taken 28 days after the second AZD1222 dose. The receptor source for this set is an adult who received the AZD1222 COVID-19 vaccine. Each CDR3 is given with its conserved first and last residue. D genes are given only for firm matches. Some rows mark clone size as missing; the rest say once, few, many or name a class of expanded clone.

NA	TRBV6-1	17	NA	TRBJ1-3	CASSEWASPSSGNTIYF	TGTGCCAGCAGTGAATGGGCCAGCCCGAGCTCTGGAAACACCATATATTTT
NA	TRBV15	14	NA	TRBJ1-6	CATSRDEEGPTLHF	TGTGCCACCAGCAGAGATGAGGAAGGCCCCACCCTCCACTTT
NA	TRBV5-1	16	NA	TRBJ2-1	CASSLGDGSSYNEQFF	TGCGCCAGCAGCTTGGGGGACGGGAGCTCCTACAATGAGCAGTTCTTC
NA	TRBV25-1	13	TRBD2	TRBJ2-2	CASGTSVTGELFF	TGTGCCAGCGGGACTAGCGTTACCGGGGAGCTGTTTTTT
NA	TRBV14	13	NA	TRBJ2-7	CASSPTGPLRQYF	TGTGCCAGCAGCCCGACCGGACCCCTGAGGCAGTACTTC
NA	TRBV7-9	15	NA	TRBJ2-7	CASSSVGTAIYEQYF	TGTGCCAGCAGCTCGGTCGGGACGGCTATCTACGAGCAGTACTTC
NA	TRBV7-8	12	NA	TRBJ2-7	CASSLGAYEQYF	TGTGCCAGCAGCTTAGGTGCCTACGAGCAGTACTTC
few	TRBV7-2	15	TRBD1	TRBJ2-5	CASSFAGTGEETQYF	TGTGCCAGCAGCTTCGCAGGGACAGGGGAAGAGACCCAGTACTTC
NA	TRBV2	14	NA	TRBJ2-2	CASSVTQGTGELFF	TGTGCCAGCAGTGTGACCCAGGGGACCGGGGAGCTGTTTTTT
NA	TRBV5-4	13	NA	TRBJ1-4	CASSLGANEKLFF	TGTGCCAGCAGCTTGGGGGCTAATGAAAAACTGTTTTTT
NA	TRBV6-1	15	NA	TRBJ1-3	CASSDLANSGNTIYF	TGTGCCAGCAGTGATCTAGCGAACTCTGGAAACACCATATATTTT
NA	TRBV7-8	14	NA	TRBJ1-5	CASSPGAVNQPQHF	TGTGCCAGCAGTCCCGGGGCGGTCAATCAGCCCCAGCATTTT
NA	TRBV7-2	15	TRBD2	TRBJ2-1	CASRVPGLVSHEQFF	TGTGCCAGCAGGGTGCCGGGACTAGTTTCGCATGAGCAGTTCTTC
NA	TRBV21-1	15	NA	TRBJ1-6	CASSGRDRVNSPLHF	TGTGCCAGCAGCGGACGGGACAGGGTCAATTCACCCCTCCACTTT
NA	TRBV24-1	16	TRBD1	TRBJ1-5	CATSGTGNPGNQPQHF	TGTGCCACCAGTGGGACAGGGAATCCTGGCAATCAGCCCCAGCATTTT
NA	TRBV7-9	13	NA	TRBJ2-3	CASSPQGTDTQYF	TGTGCCAGCAGCCCGCAGGGCACAGATACGCAGTATTTT
NA	TRBV19	13	NA	TRBJ2-4	CASSTEFQNIQYF	TGTGCCAGTAGTACAGAGTTCCAAAACATTCAGTACTTC
NA	TRBV6-5	14	TRBD1	TRBJ2-1	CATGGQGFYNEQFF	TGTGCCACCGGGGGACAGGGGTTCTACAATGAGCAGTTCTTC
NA	TRBV19	13	TRBD1	TRBJ1-2	CASRGQGAGGYTF	TGTGCCAGTAGAGGACAGGGGGCTGGGGGCTACACCTTC
NA	TRBV27	14	NA	TRBJ1-5	CASSLFQGSQPQHF	TGTGCCAGCAGTTTATTCCAGGGGAGTCAGCCCCAGCATTTT
NA	TRBV5-5	13	NA	TRBJ1-1	CASSVERNTEAFF	TGTGCCAGCAGCGTGGAGAGGAACACTGAAGCTTTCTTT
once	TRBV20-1	11	NA	TRBJ2-5	CSAGTGETQYF	TGCAGTGCTGGTACAGGGGAGACCCAGTACTTC
NA	TRBV6-2/TRBV6-3	15	TRBD1	TRBJ2-7	CASSHTGTGGSPQYF	TGTGCCAGCAGTCACACCGGGACAGGGGGCTCCCCGCAGTACTTC
once	TRBV24-1	13	NA	TRBJ2-5	CATSDGLDYRQYF	TGTGCCACCAGTGATGGCCTAGACTACCGGCAGTACTTC
NA	TRBV4-1	16	TRBD2	TRBJ2-5	CASSQVRVGGGETQYF	TGCGCCAGCAGCCAAGTCAGAGTCGGGGGGGGAGAGACCCAGTACTTC
NA	TRBV18	13	NA	TRBJ1-2	CASSPPGSYGYTF	TGTGCCAGCTCACCACCGGGGTCCTATGGCTACACCTTC
NA	TRBV20-1	11	NA	TRBJ2-7	CSAQSLGGQYF	TGCAGTGCCCAGAGCTTGGGGGGGCAGTACTTC
once	TRBV7-9	14	NA	TRBJ2-7	CASSFAGSHGEQYF	TGTGCCAGCAGCTTCGCAGGGTCCCATGGCGAGCAGTACTTC
NA	TRBV28	14	NA	TRBJ2-3	CASSSPGKQVTQYF	TGTGCCAGCAGTTCTCCCGGGAAACAGGTTACGCAGTATTTT
NA	TRBV19	15	TRBD2	TRBJ2-1	CASSIAGGGYNEQFF	TGTGCCAGTAGTATAGCGGGAGGAGGCTACAATGAGCAGTTCTTC
NA	TRBV18	13	NA	TRBJ1-6	CASSETANSPLHF	TGTGCCAGCTCAGAGACAGCTAATTCACCCCTCCACTTT
NA	TRBV18	16	TRBD1	TRBJ1-3	CASSPLGDSSGNTIYF	TGTGCCAGCTCACCACTGGGGGACAGCTCTGGAAACACCATATATTTT
few	TRBV27	18	TRBD2	TRBJ2-1	CASSLSTLAASSYNEQFF	TGTGCCAGCAGTTTATCCACCCTAGCGGCGAGCTCCTACAATGAGCAGTTCTTC